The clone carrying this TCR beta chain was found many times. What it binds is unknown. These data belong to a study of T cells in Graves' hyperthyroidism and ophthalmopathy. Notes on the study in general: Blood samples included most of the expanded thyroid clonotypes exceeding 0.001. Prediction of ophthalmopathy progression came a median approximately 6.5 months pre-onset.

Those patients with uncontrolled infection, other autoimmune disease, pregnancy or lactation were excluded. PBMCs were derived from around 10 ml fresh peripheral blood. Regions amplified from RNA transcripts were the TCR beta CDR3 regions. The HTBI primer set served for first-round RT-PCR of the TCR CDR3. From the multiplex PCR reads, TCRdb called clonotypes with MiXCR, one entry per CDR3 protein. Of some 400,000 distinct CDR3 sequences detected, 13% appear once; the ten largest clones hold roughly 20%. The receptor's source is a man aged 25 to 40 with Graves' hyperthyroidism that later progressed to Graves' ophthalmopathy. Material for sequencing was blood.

The CDR3 nucleotides are TGTGCCAGCAGCTTAGATACGGGGTCGAATTCACCCCTCCACTTT. Residues: CASSLDTGSNSPLHF. V usage is TRBV11-2 and J usage is TRBJ1-6; D unresolved. CDR3 length: 15 residues. Trimming stripped 0 bases from V and 7 bases from J, with 10 bases between. Germline lookup yields CDR1 SGHAT and CDR2 FQNNGV.